This T cell receptor beta chain was obtained from a study of Graves' ophthalmopathy and Graves' hyperthyroidism. Germline CDR1 reads SQVTM; CDR2 reads ANQGSEA. The V gene lost 1 base and the J gene lost 11 bases, with 11 bases spanning the gap. The CDR3 runs to 11 residues. Amplification of the TCR beta CDR3 regions used RNA transcripts (as template). Following a first-round RT-PCR that used HTBI primers, a second-round multiplex PCR was carried out. Via MiXCR, TCRdb re-called the multiplex PCR reads, giving one row per CDR3 protein. The sample has roughly 420,000 distinct CDR3 sequences; roughly 21% are singletons.

The source is a young woman with stable Graves' hyperthyroidism. The chain has TRBV29-1 and TRBJ1-1; D is undetermined. Source material: peripheral blood. The CDR3 DNA reads TGCAGCGTTGAAGTAGGGCAAAAGGCTTTCTTT. Translating it yields CSVEVGQKAFF.